Below, 24 T cell receptor beta chains from the same sample are listed, as sequenced in a study of CD4 T cells in relation to SARS-CoV-2 and coronaviruses. Clones were read by immunoSEQ multiplex PCR, and TCRdb kept only the in-frame ones, dropping some. The table has around 31,000 clones, more than 60% seen once. For these receptors, no antigen is known. Material: memory CD4+ T cells from PBMCs, cultured in vitro. Every receptor here comes from an adult with COVID-19.

The chain joins TRBV13 to TRBJ2-3; D gene uncertain. With 3 bases removed from V and 4 bases from J, the gap between germline ends came to 2 bases. The CDR3 covers 11 residues. CDR1 and CDR2 from the germline V gene are PRHDT and FYEKMQ (reference sequence). The CDR3 DNA follows: TGTGCCAGCAGCTTCTCAGATACGCAGTATTTT. Encoded protein: CASSFSDTQYF.

The chain employs TRBV10-3 and TRBJ1-2, with D possibly matching TRBD1 (6 bases). V lost 0 bases to trimming and J lost 8 bases, with 16 bases between them. Germline V gene lookup returns CDR1 ENHRY and CDR2 SYGVKD. The CDR3 runs 15 residues. The CDR3 bases are TGTGCCATCAGTGAGTCTCCACAGGGATGGGGGGGCTACACCTTC. It translates to CAISESPQGWGGYTF.

The rearrangement uses TRBV28 and TRBJ2-5; TRBD2 aligns across 8 bases. From germline, CDR1 is MDHEN and CDR2 SYDVKM. This CDR3 is built from 14 residues. Trimming cost V 5 bases and J 1 base; bases outside gene matches: 3. The CDR3 sequence: CASSMTSAQETQYF. In nucleotides, the CDR3 is TGTGCCAGCAGTATGACTAGCGCCCAAGAGACCCAGTACTTC. The full variable domain, its missing parts supplied by reference TRBV28 and TRBJ2-5, is DVKVTQSSRYLVKRTGEKVFLECVQDMDHENMFWYRQDPGLGLRLIYFSYDVKMKEKGDIPEGYSVSREKKERFSLILESASTNQTSMYLCASSMTSAQETQYFGPGTRLLVL.

This rearrangement joins TRBV28 to TRBJ1-6; 10 positions match TRBD1. V shed 8 bases, J shed 10 bases, and the junction held 11 bases outside the gene matches. The germline gives CDR1 MDHEN, CDR2 SYDVKM. The CDR3 has 15 amino acids. The CDR3 DNA reads TGTGCCAGCCGTGGTTTGACAGGGGGCTCATCACCCCTCCACTTT. This translates into CASRGLTGGSSPLHF.

This chain links TRBV4-1 with TRBJ2-7, with 9 bases lining up with TRBD1. The CDR3 contains 14 residues. Germline V CDR1 and CDR2: MGHRA, YSYEKL. The J segment lost 6 bases and the V segment lost 3 bases, leaving 6 bases of the junction unmatched. CDR3 residues: CASSQTGGNSEQYF. The DNA for the CDR3 is TGCGCCAGCAGCCAGACAGGGGGTAATTCCGAGCAGTACTTC.

The count of this clone is one. The chain joins TRBV11-2 to TRBJ2-1, with D tentatively TRBD1 (6 bases). Trimming took off 2 bases at V and 5 bases at J, with 10 bases between the two ends. Germline-derived CDR1 and CDR2 are SGHAT and FQNNGV. The CDR3 loop spans 14 amino acids. CDR3 region: CASSLRTDHNEQFF. The CDR3 nucleotides are TGTGCCAGCAGCTTACGGACAGATCACAATGAGCAGTTCTTC.

The chain uses TRBV5-5 and TRBJ2-4; D is unresolved. The CDR3 length is 16 residues. V shed 2 bases and J shed 8 bases, with 20 bases lying between them. Per the germline V gene, CDR1 is SGHKS and CDR2 is YYEKEE (reference sequence). CDR3 coding DNA: TGTGCCAGCAGCTTCTATGACCGGGCCCTTGGGGACATTCAGTACTTC. This encodes CASSFYDRALGDIQYF. Full variable domain (outside the CDR3, taken from reference TRBV5-5 and TRBJ2-4): DAGVTQSPTHLIKTRGQQVTLRCSPISGHKSVSWYQQVLGQGPQFIFQYYEKEERGRGNFPDRFSARQFPNYSSELNVNALLLGDSALYLCASSFYDRALGDIQYFGAGTRLSVL.

This rearrangement joins TRBV11-2 to TRBJ1-3; D is unresolved. This CDR3 contains 12 residues. Germline V gene sequence: CDR1 SGHAT, CDR2 FQNNGV. Trimming took off 5 bases at V and 1 base at J, with 3 bases between the two ends. For the CDR3, the DNA is TGTGCCAGCAGCCAATCTGGAAACACCATATATTTT. This codes for CASSQSGNTIYF. The complete variable domain, with remaining parts taken from reference TRBV11-2 and TRBJ1-3, reads EAGVAQSPRYKIIEKRQSVAFWCNPISGHATLYWYQQILGQGPKLLIQFQNNGVVDDSQLPKDRFSAERLKGVDSTLKIQPAKLEDSAVYLCASSQSGNTIYFGEGSWLTVV.

V is TRBV9 and J is TRBJ1-5; perhaps TRBD1 as D (5 bases). V was cut by 7 bases and J by 5 bases, with 16 bases left in between. The CDR3 is made up of 14 amino acids. Germline V gives CDR1 SGDLS, CDR2 YYNGEE. The CDR3 loop is CASSLGGPDQPQHF. CDR3 bases: TGTGCCAGCTCCCTCGGGGGTCCGGATCAGCCCCAGCATTTT.

The chain carries TRBV7-6 and TRBJ2-7, with D possibly being TRBD2 (5 bases). The V and J ends lost 0 bases and 0 bases respectively, with 18 bases between them. From germline, CDR1 is SGHVS and CDR2 FNYEAQ. The CDR3 is 18 residues long. CDR3 sequence reads: CASSLAPHGDPSSYEQYF. CDR3 sequence (DNA): TGTGCCAGCAGCTTAGCCCCCCACGGGGATCCTAGCTCCTACGAGCAGTACTTC.

The gene calls are TRBV3-1 (or the pseudogene TRBV3-2) and TRBJ1-5; D not resolved. Per germline, CDR1 LGHDT and CDR2 YNNKEL (reference sequence). V lost 1 base and J lost 5, with 9 bases in between. The length of the CDR3 is 14 residues. CDR3 residues: CASSQVISDQPQHF. The CDR3 DNA is TGTGCCAGCAGCCAAGTTATCTCAGATCAGCCCCAGCATTTT.

The chain joins TRBV4-1 to TRBJ2-3; TRBD2 matches at 10 bases. Trimming removed 1 base from V and 5 bases from J; junction bases left unmatched: 9. CDR1 and CDR2 (germline): MGHRA, YSYEKL. This CDR3 contains 17 residues. DNA of the CDR3: TGCGCCAGCAGCCAAGTTCCGACTAGCGGGCCCGTAGATACGCAGTATTTT. Translating gives CASSQVPTSGPVDTQYF.

The CDR3 coding sequence is TGTGCCAGCAGCTCATGGGGAGGCTACACCTTC. Amino acids: CASSSWGGYTF. The chain is built from TRBV28 and TRBJ1-2; unclear D gene. CDR3 length equals 11 residues. Germline loops: CDR1 MDHEN, CDR2 SYDVKM. V was pared by 6 bases and J by 8 bases, with 10 bases between.

The chain carries TRBV7-2 and TRBJ1-5; no clear D gene. Germline-derived CDR1 and CDR2 are SGHTA and FQGNSA. The V and J ends lost 5 bases and 9 bases respectively, with 17 bases between them. There are 14 residues in the CDR3. The CDR3 sequence is CASSGRGQPGPQHF. CDR3 DNA: TGTGCCAGCAGCGGAAGAGGCCAACCGGGGCCCCAGCATTTT.

V usage is TRBV14 and J usage is TRBJ1-6; TRBD1 matches 7 bases. Looked up from germline, CDR1 is SGHDN and CDR2 is FVKESK. The CDR3 covers 13 residues. With V trimmed by 5 bases and J by 11 bases, 6 bases remained unmatched. CDR3 in amino acids: CASSIAGGTPLHF. CDR3 in DNA: TGTGCCAGCAGCATTGCAGGGGGAACACCCCTCCACTTT.

This clone has a handful of counts. This chain connects TRBV27 to TRBJ2-7; TRBD1 aligns across 11 bases. The V and J ends lost 5 bases and 2 bases, in that order; junction bases with no gene match: 8. From germline, CDR1 is MNHEY and CDR2 SMNVEV (reference sequence). The CDR3 has 16 residues. The CDR3: CASSLRDRGGTYEQYF. DNA of the CDR3: TGTGCCAGCAGTCTCCGGGACAGGGGGGGAACCTACGAGCAGTACTTC.

CDR3 loop: CASSWSRDTNTEAFF. The CDR3 nucleotides are TGTGCCAGCAGCTGGTCCCGGGACACGAACACTGAAGCTTTCTTT. V and J are TRBV7-9 and TRBJ1-1, with D tentatively TRBD1 (6 bases). Germline V gives CDR1 SEHNR, CDR2 FQNEAQ (reference sequence). This CDR3 region has 15 residues. V lost 4 bases, J lost 1 base, and 13 bases lay in between.

This chain links TRBV5-5 with TRBJ2-5, with no clear D. Trimming removed 1 base at V and 1 base at J, with 8 bases between. This CDR3 comprises 14 residues. Germline CDR1 SGHKS, CDR2 YYEKEE (reference sequence). The CDR3 bases are TGTGCCAGCAGCTTGAGCTCAACCCAAGAGACCCAGTACTTC. Protein sequence: CASSLSSTQETQYF.

The V gene is TRBV5-5, the J gene TRBJ1-1; TRBD1 might be the D (6 bases). V was trimmed by 0 bases and J by 11 bases, leaving 14 bases between them. The germline CDR1 and CDR2 sequences are SGHKS and YYEKEE (reference sequence). This CDR3 is built from 13 residues. CDR3 sequence (DNA): TGTGCCAGCAGCTTGGGGACAGTCGGTCCGGCTTTCTTT. It is translated as CASSLGTVGPAFF.

This clone was found a few times. V gene TRBV19 combines with J gene TRBJ1-4, with TRBD1 identical over 9 bases. The CDR3 totals 16 residues. CDR1 LNHDA and CDR2 SQIVND come from the germline V gene (reference sequence). With 6 bases clipped from V and 7 bases from J, the junction kept 12 bases outside the gene matches. The CDR3 region is CASSQGQGQRIEKLFF. As DNA, the CDR3 is TGTGCCAGTAGCCAAGGACAGGGGCAAAGGATTGAAAAACTGTTTTTT.

This clone turned up a few times. This chain joins TRBV11-3 and TRBJ2-2; the D is unclear. From germline, CDR1 is SGHNT and CDR2 YENEEA. Trimming left V 3 bases short and J 6 bases short, with 8 bases between. The CDR3 loop spans 13 amino acids. CDR3 sequence: CASSFLVSGELFF. The CDR3 DNA sequence: TGTGCCAGCAGCTTCCTAGTTTCCGGGGAGCTGTTTTTT.

The genes are TRBV29-1 and TRBJ2-5; either TRBD1 or TRBD2 may supply D (5 bases each). The CDR3 consists of 10 residues. Looked up from germline, CDR1 is SQVTM and CDR2 is ANQGSEA. V was pared by 6 bases and J by 5 bases, with 7 bases between. CDR3 bases: TGCAGCGTGAGGGGCGAGACCCAGTACTTC. This encodes CSVRGETQYF.

This chain links TRBV7-2 with TRBJ2-4, with TRBD2 identical over 9 bases. J lost 1 base, V lost 3 bases, and 4 bases had no gene match. Germline assignment: CDR1 SGHTA and CDR2 FQGNSA. The CDR3 is 16 amino acids. As DNA, the CDR3 is TGTGCCAGCAGCTTGGGACTAGCATTTGCCAAAAACATTCAGTACTTC. Translating it yields CASSLGLAFAKNIQYF.

The table lists this clone with a few counts. The chain recombines TRBV28 with TRBJ2-7; the match to TRBD2 covers 13 bases. Germline V lookup: CDR1 MDHEN, CDR2 SYDVKM. The length of the CDR3 is 16 residues. Unmatched junction bases numbered 11, after V lost 6 bases and J lost 6 bases. The CDR3 region is CASRHSTSGRHREQYF. CDR3 nucleotide sequence: TGTGCCAGCAGACACTCGACTAGCGGGAGGCACCGCGAGCAGTACTTC. The full variable domain, in which reference TRBV28 and TRBJ2-7 provide the parts outside the CDR3, is DVKVTQSSRYLVKRTGEKVFLECVQDMDHENMFWYRQDPGLGLRLIYFSYDVKMKEKGDIPEGYSVSREKKERFSLILESASTNQTSMYLCASRHSTSGRHREQYFGPGTRLTVT.